Listed below are T cell receptor beta chains from one sample, sequenced in a study of T cells after yellow fever vaccination. TCRdb re-called the 5' RACE reads with MiXCR, one entry per CDR3 protein. Of 300,000 or so distinct CDR3 sequences listed, around 3.9% were seen once; the top ten hold approximately 24%. Sequencing was performed on PBMCs, taken 5 days after the yellow fever booster vaccination. The receptors were gathered from a man aged 18 to 35 who received the YFV17D yellow fever vaccine. CDR3s include the opening cysteine and the closing phenylalanine or tryptophan. Each record gives: CDR3 protein, CDR3 DNA, clone size, D gene, J gene, V gene. The D gene is left open where the match is weak. A clone size is listed for some rows: how often the clone was seen (once, few, many), or a class if it is expanded.

CDR3: CASSGGRSNQPQHF
DNA: TGTGCCAGCAGCGGCGGAAGGAGCAATCAGCCCCAGCATTTT
size: -
D: -
J: TRBJ1-5
V: TRBV5-6

CDR3: CASSDRLAGGPVGELFF
DNA: TGTGCCAGCAGCGATCGACTAGCGGGGGGGCCGGTCGGGGAGCTGTTTTTT
size: -
D: TRBD2
J: TRBJ2-2
V: TRBV3-1

CDR3: CASSHSPGGSYEQYF
DNA: TGTGCCAGCAGCCACTCCCCAGGGGGAAGCTACGAGCAGTACTTC
size: few
D: TRBD1
J: TRBJ2-7
V: TRBV5-5

CDR3: CATSHPDRAGGELFF
DNA: TGTGCCACCAGTCATCCGGACAGGGCAGGCGGGGAGCTGTTTTTT
size: -
D: TRBD1
J: TRBJ2-2
V: TRBV24-1

CDR3: CASSLDDNSPLHF
DNA: TGCGCCAGCAGCTTGGATGATAATTCACCCCTCCACTTT
size: few
D: -
J: TRBJ1-6
V: TRBV5-1

CDR3: CASSQVGGSYNEQFF
DNA: TGCGCCAGCAGCCAAGTAGGGGGCTCCTACAATGAGCAGTTCTTC
size: -
D: -
J: TRBJ2-1
V: TRBV4-1

CDR3: CASIYQGQETQYF
DNA: TGTGCCAGCATTTACCAGGGCCAAGAGACCCAGTACTTC
size: few
D: -
J: TRBJ2-5
V: TRBV6-1

CDR3: CASSFSASGQETQYF
DNA: TGTGCCAGCAGCTTTTCGGCTAGCGGTCAAGAGACCCAGTACTTC
size: many
D: TRBD2
J: TRBJ2-5
V: TRBV7-3

CDR3: CASRFGGGAGEQFF
DNA: TGTGCCAGCAGATTTGGTGGGGGGGCCGGTGAGCAGTTCTTC
size: many
D: -
J: TRBJ2-1
V: TRBV12-3/TRBV12-4

CDR3: CASSLGLGEQYF
DNA: TGTGCCAGCAGCTTAGGATTGGGCGAGCAGTACTTC
size: many
D: -
J: TRBJ2-7
V: TRBV7-9

CDR3: CASSTTSGGATGELFF
DNA: TGTGCCAGCAGCACAACTAGCGGGGGGGCGACCGGGGAGCTGTTTTTT
size: -
D: TRBD2
J: TRBJ2-2
V: TRBV27

CDR3: CASSLARGGASTGNSPLHF
DNA: TGTGCCAGCAGCTTAGCGCGGGGGGGCGCATCAACGGGTAATTCACCCCTCCACTTT
size: few
D: -
J: TRBJ1-6
V: TRBV7-9

CDR3: CACSGTDNEQFF
DNA: TGTGCCTGCTCCGGGACAGACAATGAGCAGTTCTTC
size: -
D: TRBD1
J: TRBJ2-1
V: TRBV6-2/TRBV6-3

CDR3: CAISDRGRTGELFF
DNA: TGTGCCATTTCGGACAGGGGGAGAACCGGGGAGCTGTTTTTT
size: many
D: TRBD1
J: TRBJ2-2
V: TRBV27

CDR3: CATRPSGGANTQYF
DNA: TGCGCCACCCGGCCTAGCGGGGGGGCGAATACGCAGTATTTT
size: -
D: TRBD2
J: TRBJ2-3
V: TRBV4-1

CDR3: CASSQEPYGYTF
DNA: TGCGCCAGCAGCCAAGAGCCCTATGGCTACACCTTC
size: few
D: -
J: TRBJ1-2
V: TRBV4-1

CDR3: CSASYREVLYGYTF
DNA: TGCAGTGCTAGTTACAGGGAAGTTTTATATGGCTACACCTTC
size: -
D: -
J: TRBJ1-2
V: TRBV20-1